This TCR beta chain derives from a study of CD8+ T cells in alopecia areata. Study conclusions and caveats: Higher clonality and more expanded CD8+ clones appeared in lesional than normal scalp. Researchers say the link of baseline CD8+ expansion to response remains uncertain, with one nonresponder.

The treatment here: oral pan-JAK inhibitor, 5-10 mg twice daily. The CDR3 is made up of 16 amino acids. Germline V gene data show CDR1 as LGHNA and CDR2 as YNFKEQ. With V trimmed by 0 bases and J by 8 bases, 8 bases remained unmatched. RNA was extracted and reverse transcribed into cDNA as the sequencing template. Using immunoSEQ multiplex PCR, the repertoire was profiled, and TCRdb retains in-frame clones only, with some absent. The repertoire holds around 100,000 clones, with about nine tenths as singletons. Worth noting for this clone: Its antigen is unidentified.

This chain links TRBV4-2 with TRBJ2-1; 9 bases fit TRBD2. The receptor was isolated from a human donor with alopecia areata. The sample here was CD8+ T cells sorted from blood, taken around week 30, from a patient treated with tofacitinib. The CDR3 region is CASSQESSSGVYEQFF. In DNA form, the CDR3 reads TGTGCCAGCAGCCAAGAGTCGTCTAGCGGGGTCTATGAGCAGTTCTTC.